This T cell receptor (beta chain) was identified in a study of blood T cell repertoires in COVID-19. In germline, CDR1 is SEHNR, CDR2 FQNEAQ (reference sequence). The CDR3 totals 12 residues. The V gene lost 5 bases and the J gene lost 6 bases, with 11 bases spanning the gap. This clone has a single count. Original processing methods: Reference gene primer amplification in the assay estimated nucleated cell counts. TCRdb's table, derived via immunoSEQ multiplex PCR, lists solely in-frame clones and lacks some. That table is the source of V, J and clone size, and D and trimming were worked out from the DNA. The sample contains fewer than 300,000 clones, about 87% of which appear only once.

Specimen: peripheral blood. This chain joins TRBV7-9 and TRBJ2-7, with D possibly TRBD1 on 5 matching bases. This TCR derives from a human donor in a cohort sampled during active COVID-19. The DNA of the CDR3 is TGTGCCAGCAGCCCGCAGGGTACCGAGCAGTACTTC. The encoded protein is CASSPQGTEQYF.